The 5 T cell receptor beta chains below all came from one sample that was sequenced in a study of cytomegalovirus exposure and HLA in healthy donors. Vbeta (60) and Jbeta (13) primers were used in the PCR. The repertoire was sequenced with immunoSEQ multiplex PCR; TCRdb's copy has only in-frame clones and lacks some. The sample has 120,000 or so clones, 70% to 85% seen once. Sequenced material: PBMCs. These receptors all come from a man aged 30-40 years in good health and CMV-seropositive.

The rearrangement uses TRBV30 and TRBJ2-2; TRBD2 matches 9 bases. Trimming cost V 2 bases and J 5 bases; bases outside gene matches: 3. From germline, CDR1 is GTSNPN and CDR2 SVGIG (reference sequence). The CDR3 length is 14 residues. The CDR3: CAWSRSGGTGELFF. CDR3 in DNA: TGTGCCTGGAGTAGAAGCGGGGGGACCGGGGAGCTGTTTTTT.

As for this clone: One end of the junction does not line up with germline, which may come from a read error. The V gene is TRBV9, the J gene TRBJ2-7, with unresolved D. Per the germline V gene, CDR1 is SGDLS and CDR2 is YYNGEE. CDR3 length equals 13 residues. The DNA for the CDR3 is TGTGCCAGCAGCGTCTCCTTCTCCCACGAGCAGTACTTC. Translation: CASSVSFSHEQYF.

The CDR3 loop is CASRLDSMGTEAFF. The CDR3 DNA reads TGTGCCAGCAGGTTGGACAGTATGGGGACTGAAGCTTTCTTT. The chain is built from TRBV6-1 and TRBJ1-1; the D gene is possibly TRBD1 (6 bases). Per germline, CDR1 MNHNS and CDR2 SASEGT. V lost 6 bases and J 5 bases, leaving 16 bases between the germline ends. CDR3 length equals 14 residues.

The V call is TRBV6-1, the J call TRBJ2-7; 10 positions agree with TRBD1. The germline V gene has CDR1 MNHNS and CDR2 SASEGT. The CDR3 is 15 residues long. V was clipped by 7 bases and J by 3 bases; unmatched bases: 9. CDR3 coding DNA: TGTGCCAGCACTGGCGGGACAGGGGAATTCTACGAGCAGTACTTC. Protein: CASTGGTGEFYEQYF.

Notes on this clone: The junction and the germline gene differ at one end; a read error may be behind it. The chain uses TRBV19 and TRBJ1-6; D gene unclear. CDR1 and CDR2 (germline): LNHDA, SQIVND (reference sequence). The CDR3 has 12 residues. The CDR3 here is CATSQRGSPLHF. The CDR3 nucleotides are TGTGCCACTAGTCAACGAGGATCACCCCTCCACTTT.